The rows below give T cell receptor beta chains drawn from one sample of a study of T-cell reconstitution after alpha-beta-depleted transplantation in children. Each CDR3 protein is one row after TCRdb ran MiXCR on the PCR reads. The sample has 300,000 to 400,000 distinct CDR3 sequences, 13% seen once. Source: PBMCs, taken from the stem cell graft. These receptor sequences come from a human donor who donated a stem cell graft to a child with Fanconi anemia. CDR3s include the opening cysteine and the closing phenylalanine or tryptophan. A D gene is named only where the DNA matches it firmly. Clone size is not always given. Where it is, it says once, few, many or a class for expanded clones.

abundance,d_gene,j_gene,v_gene,CDR3nt,CDR3aa
few,-,TRBJ2-1,TRBV4-3,TGCGCCAGCAGCCAAGTAGACGCGGCCCCCCCGTTCTTC,CASSQVDAAPPFF
many,-,TRBJ1-1,TRBV7-6,TGTGCCAGCAGCTCGTTACCTAACACTGAAGCTTTCTTT,CASSSLPNTEAFF
-,-,TRBJ2-2,TRBV6-5,TGTGCCAGCAGTCGAGGCGGGGAGCTGTTTTTT,CASSRGGELFF
-,-,TRBJ1-5,TRBV28,TGTGCCAGCAACTCCATGAATCAGCCCCAGCATTTT,CASNSMNQPQHF
-,-,TRBJ2-3,TRBV30,TGTGCCTGGAGTGTAGGACTTGCCGTGGATACGCAGTATTTT,CAWSVGLAVDTQYF
few,-,TRBJ2-5,TRBV20-1,TGCAGTGCTACACTCAGCCGAGAAGGGACCCAGTACTTC,CSATLSREGTQYF
-,-,TRBJ1-6,TRBV27,TGTGCCAGCAGTTTAGGAGCCTATAATTCACCCCTCCACTTT,CASSLGAYNSPLHF
few,-,TRBJ2-1,TRBV10-3,TGTGCCATCAGCGAACGTGGCCAGTACAATGAGCAGTTCTTC,CAISERGQYNEQFF
few,-,TRBJ1-1,TRBV28,TGTGCCAGCAGCTCTCCGCAGGGGATGAACACTGAAGCTTTCTTT,CASSSPQGMNTEAFF
few,-,TRBJ1-5,TRBV20-1,TGCAGTGCTAGAGAAGTTGGTCCAGATCAGCCCCAGCATTTT,CSAREVGPDQPQHF
few,TRBD1,TRBJ1-5,TRBV9,TGTGCCAGCAGCGTACGACAGGGAGAGCCCCAGCATTTT,CASSVRQGEPQHF
few,TRBD2,TRBJ2-5,TRBV6-5,TGTGCCAGCAGATTAGCGGGGGGCCCGGGGGAGACCCAGTACTTC,CASRLAGGPGETQYF
many,TRBD1,TRBJ2-2,TRBV9,TGTGCCAGCAGCACCCGGACAGGAAGAGGGGATACCGGGGAGCTGTTTTTT,CASSTRTGRGDTGELFF
few,-,TRBJ1-4,TRBV5-1,TGCGCCAGCAGCTTTGGGACGGATGAAAAACTGTTTTTT,CASSFGTDEKLFF
many,TRBD2,TRBJ2-3,TRBV15,TGTGCCACCAGCAGAGGGGGGGGAACTAGCACAGATACGCAGTATTTT,CATSRGGGTSTDTQYF
-,-,TRBJ2-1,TRBV7-9,TGTGCCAGCAGCTTAGTCGGGGGCAGGGACAATGAGCAGTTCTTC,CASSLVGGRDNEQFF
-,TRBD2,TRBJ2-7,TRBV20-1,TGCAGTGCTATGTGGTCACTAGCGCGTTCCGAGCAGTACTTC,CSAMWSLARSEQYF
-,TRBD1,TRBJ1-5,TRBV6-2/TRBV6-3,TGTGCCAGCAGTTACTCCGGACAGGGGACGGTACAGCCCCAGCATTTT,CASSYSGQGTVQPQHF
-,-,TRBJ2-2,TRBV12-3/TRBV12-4,TGTGCCAGCAGACCCGGCGGCAGGGGCTTTAGCACCGGGGAGCTGTTTTTT,CASRPGGRGFSTGELFF
few,TRBD2,TRBJ2-1,TRBV11-2,TGTGCCAGCAGCCAAATAGCGGGGGGGATCTACAATGAGCAGTTCTTC,CASSQIAGGIYNEQFF
many,-,TRBJ1-1,TRBV5-1,TGCGCCAGCAGCTTGAATGCCGGGACGAACACTGAAGCTTTCTTT,CASSLNAGTNTEAFF
few,TRBD2,TRBJ2-3,TRBV5-1,TGCGCCAGCAGCTCGGCCCCCCAACTAGCGGCAGCAGATACGCAGTATTTT,CASSSAPQLAAADTQYF
-,TRBD2,TRBJ2-7,TRBV7-9,TGTGCCAGCAGCCCCCAGGGACTAGCGGTCGAGCAGTACTTC,CASSPQGLAVEQYF
many,-,TRBJ1-2,TRBV7-2,TGTGCCAGCAGCTCAAGCTCATGGGTCGCGAAGTATGGCTACACCTTC,CASSSSSWVAKYGYTF
few,-,TRBJ1-5,TRBV20-1,TGCAGTGCTAGGAGGGGCCCGAGCAATCAGCCCCAGCATTTT,CSARRGPSNQPQHF
-,-,TRBJ2-4,TRBV29-1,TGCAGCGTGTTGCTAGCCGAGGGCATTCAGTACTTC,CSVLLAEGIQYF
many,-,TRBJ2-2,TRBV5-1,TGCGCCAGCAGCTTGGGCGGCTTCACCGGGGAGCTGTTTTTT,CASSLGGFTGELFF